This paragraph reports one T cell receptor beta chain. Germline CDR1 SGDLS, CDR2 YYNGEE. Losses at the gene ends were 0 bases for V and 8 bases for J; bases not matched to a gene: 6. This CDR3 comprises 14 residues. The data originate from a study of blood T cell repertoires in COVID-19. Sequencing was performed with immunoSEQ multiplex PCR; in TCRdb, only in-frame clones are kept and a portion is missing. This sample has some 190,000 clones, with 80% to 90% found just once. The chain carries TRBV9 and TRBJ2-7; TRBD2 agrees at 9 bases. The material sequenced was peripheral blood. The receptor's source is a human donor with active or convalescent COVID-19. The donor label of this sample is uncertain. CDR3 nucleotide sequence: TGTGCCAGCAGCGTAGGGCGGGAGGGGCTCCAGCAGTACTTC. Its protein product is CASSVGREGLQQYF. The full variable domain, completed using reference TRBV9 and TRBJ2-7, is DSGVTQTPKHLITATGQRVTLRCSPRSGDLSVYWYQQSLDQGLQFLIQYYNGEERAKGNILERFSAQQFPDLHSELNLSSLELGDSALYFCASSVGREGLQQYFGPGTRLTVT.